A selection of T cell receptor beta chains follows, all from one sample in a study of blood T cells in healthy people across ages. TCRdb re-analysed the 5' RACE reads in MiXCR, keeping a single row per CDR3 protein. This table has 700,000 or so distinct CDR3 sequences, approximately 21% appearing once. The source material was blood. The receptor set was obtained from a man between 65 and 85 years old in good health. The CDR3 runs from the conserved cysteine through the conserved F or W. The D gene is left open where the match is weak. Size tells how often a clone was seen (once, few, many) or the class of an expanded clone, and some rows leave it out.

-	-	TRBV9	TRBJ1-1	CASSGGSLTEASF	TGTGCCAGCAGCGGAGGAAGTCTCACTGAAGCTTCCTTT
-	few	TRBV12-3/TRBV12-4	TRBJ1-2	CASTEFKSARDGHTF	TGTGCCAGCACCGAGTTTAAAAGCGCCCGCGATGGCCACACCTTC
TRBD1	-	TRBV18	TRBJ1-4	CASSPQHRDRGRTNEKLFF	TGTGCCAGCTCACCTCAACACCGGGACAGGGGGCGAACTAATGAAAAACTGTTTTTT
-	-	TRBV20-1	TRBJ1-1	CSAPVPTGTFF	TGCAGTGCTCCAGTGCCGACGGGGACTTTCTTT
TRBD2	few	TRBV11-3	TRBJ2-3	CASSLDRASGYTQYF	TGTGCCAGCAGCTTAGATCGGGCTAGCGGATATACGCAGTATTTT
TRBD1	few	TRBV28	TRBJ1-1	CASSLGTGGRYTEAFF	TGTGCCAGCAGTTTAGGGACAGGGGGTCGGTACACTGAAGCTTTCTTT
TRBD2	many	TRBV24-1	TRBJ2-5	CATSDFRTSGNKETQYF	TGTGCCACCAGTGATTTTCGGACTAGCGGGAATAAAGAGACCCAGTACTTC
-	-	TRBV30	TRBJ1-2	CAWSPRGDGYGYTF	TGTGCCTGGAGTCCCCGTGGGGATGGGTATGGCTACACCTTC
TRBD2	few	TRBV6-1	TRBJ2-1	CASSRTSLAGATRNEQFF	TGTGCCAGCAGCCGTACCTCACTAGCGGGGGCGACTCGGAATGAGCAGTTCTTC
TRBD1	-	TRBV20-1	TRBJ1-6	CSASGGTGASPLHF	TGCAGTGCTAGCGGAGGGACAGGGGCATCACCCCTCCACTTT
-	few	TRBV19	TRBJ2-3	CASSIGGRSWDPQYF	TGTGCCAGTAGTATCGGAGGACGGTCTTGGGACCCGCAGTATTTT
-	-	TRBV19	TRBJ1-2	CASSDRRDYGYTF	TGTGCCAGTAGTGACCGGCGCGACTATGGCTACACCTTC
-	few	TRBV9	TRBJ1-2	CASSVDSGKSYGYTF	TGTGCCAGCAGCGTAGATTCAGGGAAAAGCTATGGCTACACCTTC
-	-	TRBV4-1	TRBJ1-6	CASSPSGTTNSPLHF	TGCGCCAGCAGTCCGTCTGGGACCACCAATTCACCCCTCCACTTT
TRBD2	-	TRBV5-1	TRBJ2-1	CASSLPSGGLVNEQFF	TGCGCCAGCAGCTTGCCCTCGGGGGGATTAGTCAATGAGCAGTTCTTC
-	few	TRBV5-1	TRBJ1-1	CASSYRTENTEAFF	TGCGCCAGCAGCTACAGGACAGAGAACACTGAAGCTTTCTTT
TRBD2	few	TRBV4-3	TRBJ2-5	CASSQSWTSGTQETQYF	TGCGCCAGCAGCCAATCTTGGACTAGCGGGACCCAAGAGACCCAGTACTTC
-	many	TRBV5-5	TRBJ2-5	CASSLAGANSPLETQYF	TGTGCCAGCAGCTTGGCCGGGGCAAATTCTCCCTTAGAGACCCAGTACTTC
-	many	TRBV5-1	TRBJ1-5	CASSLVGENQPQHF	TGCGCCAGCAGCTTGGTGGGTGAGAATCAGCCCCAGCATTTT
TRBD1	few	TRBV7-9	TRBJ2-1	CASSLTGTVNEQFF	TGTGCCAGCAGCTTGACCGGGACAGTCAATGAGCAGTTCTTC
-	few	TRBV6-5	TRBJ1-6	CASSYESVNSPLHF	TGTGCCAGCAGTTACGAATCGGTCAATTCGCCCCTCCACTTT
-	-	TRBV3-1	TRBJ1-1	CASSQFGTTEAFF	TGTGCCAGCAGCCAATTCGGGACCACTGAAGCTTTCTTT
-	few	TRBV10-3	TRBJ2-5	CAISDQDGETQYF	TGTGCCATCAGTGATCAGGACGGGGAGACCCAGTACTTC
-	-	TRBV7-2	TRBJ1-4	CASSLGRGASNEKLFF	TGTGCCAGCAGCTTAGGCAGGGGCGCAAGTAATGAAAAACTGTTTTTT
TRBD1	few	TRBV10-3	TRBJ2-7	CAIKAGGDYEQYF	TGTGCCATCAAGGCAGGGGGTGACTACGAGCAGTACTTC